This TCR beta chain comes out of a study of somatic mutations in cytotoxic T cells in rheumatoid arthritis. Findings and caveats of the study: Measurement of CD8+ T-cell clonality revealed no significant difference between rheumatoid arthritis patients and age-matched healthy controls. It was in rheumatoid arthritis patients, but not in healthy controls, that CD8+ clonality increased with age.

This CDR3 has 14 amino acids. Per the germline V gene, CDR1 is SGDLS and CDR2 is YYNGEE. With V trimmed by 5 bases and J by 9 bases, 8 bases remained unmatched. Repertoires were generated with immunoSEQ multiplex PCR, while TCRdb's copy carries only in-frame clones and drops some. The sample has 15,000 to 20,000 clones; approximately 80% are singletons. As for this clone: Its matching antigen is unknown.

Material: CD8+ T cells sorted from blood. J is TRBJ2-1 and V is TRBV9; 10 positions match TRBD2. The receptor's source is a woman aged 50 to 60 in good health. The CDR3 DNA reads as TGTGCCAGCAGTGCCGGGACTAGCGTTATTGAGCAGTTCTTC. Translation gives CASSAGTSVIEQFF.